The rows below give T cell receptor beta chains drawn from one sample of a study of T cells in Graves' hyperthyroidism and ophthalmopathy. TCRdb analysed the multiplex PCR reads with MiXCR anew, one entry per CDR3 protein. The table lists tens of thousands of distinct CDR3 sequences, less than 65% of them singletons. Sequenced material: peripheral blood or thyroid tissue (not recorded which). All receptors derive from a man between 18 and 35 years old with Graves' hyperthyroidism. The conserved cysteine and the conserved F or W are not part of the CDR3 here. The D gene is left open where the match is weak.

j_call: TRBJ2-2; v_call: TRBV5-5; d_call: -; cdr3_aa: ASSLSLLGDTGELF
j_call: TRBJ2-7; v_call: TRBV7-9; d_call: -; cdr3_aa: ASSLAGVIYEQY
j_call: TRBJ1-4; v_call: TRBV7-2; d_call: -; cdr3_aa: ASSPDQGTENEKLF
j_call: TRBJ1-2; v_call: TRBV7-2; d_call: TRBD1; cdr3_aa: ASSEGQGPRGYT
j_call: TRBJ1-5; v_call: TRBV2; d_call: -; cdr3_aa: ASRGDDQPQH
j_call: TRBJ1-2; v_call: TRBV29-1; d_call: -; cdr3_aa: SVVGGAYGYT
j_call: TRBJ2-7; v_call: TRBV28; d_call: TRBD2; cdr3_aa: ASSFYLAGGGEQY
j_call: TRBJ1-1; v_call: TRBV15; d_call: -; cdr3_aa: ATSSLGLTEAS
j_call: TRBJ1-5; v_call: TRBV20-1; d_call: -; cdr3_aa: SAGLAGGQPQH
j_call: TRBJ2-2; v_call: TRBV10-2; d_call: -; cdr3_aa: ASRTDLNTGELF
j_call: TRBJ2-7; v_call: TRBV20-1; d_call: -; cdr3_aa: SARDPTGTTHRSYEQY
j_call: TRBJ2-5; v_call: TRBV15; d_call: -; cdr3_aa: ASSRTVAQETQY
j_call: TRBJ1-5; v_call: TRBV24-1; d_call: TRBD1; cdr3_aa: ATSVPDREGDQPQH
j_call: TRBJ2-7; v_call: TRBV7-8; d_call: -; cdr3_aa: ASSPGGTTFLGRRGEQY
j_call: TRBJ2-6; v_call: TRBV30; d_call: TRBD1; cdr3_aa: AWSRTDRAGVLT
j_call: TRBJ2-7; v_call: TRBV7-9; d_call: TRBD2; cdr3_aa: ASSPASGSVTYEQY
j_call: TRBJ1-5; v_call: TRBV12-3/TRBV12-4; d_call: -; cdr3_aa: ASSLKADRYQPQH
j_call: TRBJ2-2; v_call: TRBV27; d_call: -; cdr3_aa: ASSFSSVAGELF
j_call: TRBJ2-7; v_call: TRBV9; d_call: TRBD1; cdr3_aa: ASSKGPLGQGYEQY
j_call: TRBJ1-4; v_call: TRBV25-1; d_call: -; cdr3_aa: ASSDLGMANEKLF
j_call: TRBJ1-2; v_call: TRBV29-1; d_call: TRBD1; cdr3_aa: SVGGTVEINYGYT
j_call: TRBJ2-7; v_call: TRBV20-1; d_call: TRBD1; cdr3_aa: SASLGTGS
j_call: TRBJ1-5; v_call: TRBV2; d_call: -; cdr3_aa: ASRRRSNQPQH
j_call: TRBJ2-7; v_call: TRBV7-8; d_call: -; cdr3_aa: ASSLRGNEYEQY
j_call: TRBJ1-3; v_call: TRBV5-6; d_call: TRBD1; cdr3_aa: ASSLETGWSGNTIY
j_call: TRBJ1-4; v_call: TRBV15; d_call: -; cdr3_aa: ATSRGRINEKLF
j_call: TRBJ1-1; v_call: TRBV5-1; d_call: -; cdr3_aa: ASSLEGTTEAL
j_call: TRBJ2-6; v_call: TRBV10-3; d_call: -; cdr3_aa: ATRGANVLT
j_call: TRBJ1-2; v_call: TRBV5-6; d_call: TRBD1; cdr3_aa: ASSLFRQGRNYGYT
j_call: TRBJ2-2; v_call: TRBV24-1; d_call: TRBD2; cdr3_aa: ATGAGLAGGRTGELF
j_call: TRBJ2-7; v_call: TRBV19; d_call: -; cdr3_aa: ASSIRHFREQY
j_call: TRBJ2-7; v_call: TRBV10-3; d_call: TRBD2; cdr3_aa: ATSDSGTGG
j_call: TRBJ1-1; v_call: TRBV6-5; d_call: -; cdr3_aa: ASSYASITGNTEAF
j_call: TRBJ2-5; v_call: TRBV20-1; d_call: TRBD2; cdr3_aa: SAIRLAGRQETQY
j_call: TRBJ1-5; v_call: TRBV19; d_call: -; cdr3_aa: ASSTLQISQPQH
j_call: TRBJ2-3; v_call: TRBV10-3; d_call: -; cdr3_aa: AISDRTDTQY
j_call: TRBJ1-1; v_call: TRBV7-3; d_call: TRBD1; cdr3_aa: ASSSGGTMNTEAF
j_call: TRBJ2-2; v_call: TRBV19; d_call: -; cdr3_aa: ASRPGNLNTGELF
j_call: TRBJ2-5; v_call: TRBV7-7; d_call: -; cdr3_aa: ASSLLGLQETQY
j_call: TRBJ1-3; v_call: TRBV20-1; d_call: -; cdr3_aa: SASVVSAGNTIY
j_call: TRBJ2-3; v_call: TRBV2; d_call: -; cdr3_aa: ASHPGDRTDTQY
j_call: TRBJ2-5; v_call: TRBV4-3; d_call: TRBD2; cdr3_aa: ASSQGVSGGGETQY
j_call: TRBJ1-2; v_call: TRBV24-1; d_call: TRBD1; cdr3_aa: ASGTGSCGYT
j_call: TRBJ2-6; v_call: TRBV12-3/TRBV12-4; d_call: -; cdr3_aa: ASSPGAGSGANVLT
j_call: TRBJ2-7; v_call: TRBV10-3; d_call: -; cdr3_aa: AISNPTGNPNPPRYEQY
j_call: TRBJ2-1; v_call: TRBV5-4; d_call: TRBD1; cdr3_aa: ASSFGQGYYNEQF
j_call: TRBJ2-5; v_call: TRBV5-8; d_call: TRBD2; cdr3_aa: ASSSLAVTGGETQY
j_call: TRBJ2-5; v_call: TRBV20-1; d_call: TRBD1; cdr3_aa: SATGGLRETQY
j_call: TRBJ1-5; v_call: TRBV7-9; d_call: TRBD1; cdr3_aa: ASSTGTGPMVQPQH
j_call: TRBJ2-5; v_call: TRBV7-2; d_call: -; cdr3_aa: ASSLLTSSGHETQY
j_call: TRBJ2-7; v_call: TRBV7-2; d_call: -; cdr3_aa: ASSVYGTGTVQY
j_call: TRBJ2-2; v_call: TRBV27; d_call: -; cdr3_aa: ASSPYAGELF
j_call: TRBJ2-7; v_call: TRBV20-1; d_call: TRBD1; cdr3_aa: SASARDREPYEQY